Each of the 28 T cell receptor beta chains below was sequenced from the same sample in a study of blood T cell repertoires in COVID-19. The assay was immunoSEQ multiplex PCR, and TCRdb's table has in-frame clones only and misses some. There are approximately 150,000 clones in the sample; approximately 89% occur only once, and roughly 1.5% lies in the top ten. What was sequenced was peripheral blood. These receptors were taken from a human donor in a cohort sampled during active COVID-19.

The rearrangement joins TRBV2 to TRBJ1-2; D is undetermined. Germline V gene sequence: CDR1 SNHLY, CDR2 FYNNEI. The CDR3 totals 12 residues. V was pared by 2 bases and J by 7 bases, with 8 bases between. The CDR3 loop reads CASSERVSGYTF. The CDR3 coding sequence is TGTGCCAGCAGTGAAAGAGTCTCTGGCTACACCTTC.

V and J are TRBV6-2 or TRBV6-3 and TRBJ1-4; D ambiguous. V shed 6 bases and J shed 7 bases, with 9 bases lying between them. Germline CDR1 MNHEY, CDR2 SVGEGT. CDR3 size: 12 residues. This CDR3 is CASSRPGEKLFF. In nucleotides, the CDR3 is TGTGCCAGCAGCAGACCGGGTGAAAAACTGTTTTTT.

The V call is TRBV9, the J call TRBJ1-1; no definite D call. The CDR3 runs 13 residues. V lost 1 base, J lost 0 bases, and 4 bases lay in between. Per germline, CDR1 SGDLS and CDR2 YYNGEE. This CDR3 reads CASSVRVNTEAFF. In nucleotides, the CDR3 is TGTGCCAGCAGCGTAAGAGTGAACACTGAAGCTTTCTTT.

This clone was observed a few times. This chain uses TRBV10-1 with TRBJ2-1, with D possibly being TRBD2 (6 bases). Germline lookup yields CDR1 WNHNN and CDR2 SYGVQD (reference sequence). This CDR3 is built from 13 residues. Trimming pared 6 bases from V and 5 bases from J, leaving 11 bases between. DNA of the CDR3: TGCGCCAGCAGCGGGACTCCCAACAATGAGCAGTTCTTC. This encodes CASSGTPNNEQFF.

The chain combines TRBV5-4 with TRBJ1-2; TRBD1 is a possible D gene (5 bases). V lost 1 base to trimming and J lost 5 bases, with 9 bases between them. The CDR3 covers 13 residues. Germline V CDR1 and CDR2: SGHNT, YYREEE (reference sequence). The DNA for the CDR3 is TGTGCCAGCAGCTTGACAGGAATTTATGGCTACACCTTC. This encodes CASSLTGIYGYTF.

This clone was detected only a few times. The chain joins TRBV7-9 to TRBJ2-3; 8 bases are shared with TRBD2. Germline V gene sequence: CDR1 SEHNR, CDR2 FQNEAQ (reference sequence). J was trimmed by 4 bases and V by 3 bases; bases with no gene match: 3. CDR3 length: 14 amino acids. The CDR3 is CASSLRGAADTQYF. CDR3 DNA: TGTGCCAGCAGCTTGCGGGGGGCTGCAGATACGCAGTATTTT.

This chain joins TRBV30 and TRBJ2-5; the match to TRBD1 covers 11 bases. Germline CDR1 GTSNPN, CDR2 SVGIG (reference sequence). The CDR3 contains 14 residues. V lost 5 bases, J lost 5 bases, and 7 bases stayed unmatched. The CDR3 nucleotides are TGTGCCTGGGGAGGACAGGGGGCCTGGGAGACCCAGTACTTC. This sequence encodes CAWGGQGAWETQYF.

V is TRBV18 and J is TRBJ1-4; perhaps TRBD1 as D (6 bases). V was trimmed by 3 bases and J by 4 bases, leaving 12 bases between them. Germline CDR1 reads KGHSH; CDR2 reads LQKENI. This CDR3 is 15 amino acids long. This chain's CDR3 is CASSPETGRNEKLFF. CDR3 nucleotide sequence: TGTGCCAGCTCACCGGAGACAGGCCGTAATGAAAAACTGTTTTTT.

This clone was seen only a few times. The chain carries TRBV6-5 and TRBJ1-5; 8 positions agree with TRBD1. The ends lost 4 bases at V and 7 bases at J; junction bases unmatched: 3. Germline-derived CDR1 and CDR2 are MNHEY and SVGAGI. This CDR3 is built from 13 residues. The CDR3 spells CASSWTGHQPQHF. The CDR3 bases are TGTGCCAGCAGTTGGACAGGGCACCAGCCCCAGCATTTT.

The chain links TRBV2 to TRBJ2-1; tentatively, D is TRBD1 (6 bases). The germline V gene has CDR1 SNHLY and CDR2 FYNNEI. This CDR3 region has 15 residues. V was trimmed by 4 bases and J by 4 bases, leaving 14 bases between them. The CDR3 spells CASSGEGRGYNEQFF. CDR3 coding DNA: TGTGCCAGCAGTGGCGAGGGCAGGGGATACAATGAGCAGTTCTTC.

The V call is TRBV5-1, the J call TRBJ1-1, with D possibly matching TRBD1 (5 bases). Germline-derived CDR1 and CDR2 are SGHRS and YFSETQ. V lost 2 bases and J 3 bases, leaving 11 bases between the germline ends. The CDR3 has 14 residues. CDR3 nucleotides: TGCGCCAGCAGCTTAGATGCGGGGGACACTGAAGCTTTCTTT. Translating gives CASSLDAGDTEAFF.

This clone is a singleton in its sample. CDR3 amino acids: CASSAPGQGVYEQYF. The CDR3 DNA follows: TGTGCCAGCAGCGCCCCGGGACAGGGGGTCTACGAGCAGTACTTC. The chain joins TRBV21-1 to TRBJ2-7; the DNA was not used to check the table's D call, TRBD1. TRBV21-1 has pseudogene status. This CDR3 region has 15 residues.

This chain joins TRBV5-4 and TRBJ1-1; TRBD1 agrees at 7 bases. J gave up 6 bases and V 2 bases, and 13 bases lay outside the gene matches. The CDR3 spans 16 residues. Germline CDR1 reads SGHNT; CDR2 reads YYREEE (reference sequence). The CDR3 loop is CASSLVSGGIRAEAFF. CDR3 nucleotides: TGTGCCAGCAGCTTAGTTTCAGGGGGGATTCGAGCTGAAGCTTTCTTT.

This clone has just one count. This chain uses TRBV5-6 with TRBJ1-2; TRBD1 matches at 7 bases. Germline V gene data show CDR1 as SGHDT and CDR2 as YYEEEE. The CDR3 runs to 18 residues. V trimming: 4 bases; J trimming: 1 base; junction bases outside the gene matches: 16. The CDR3 sequence is CASSGGRPGQMINYGYTF. The CDR3 DNA is TGTGCCAGCAGCGGAGGACGACCGGGACAGATGATTAACTATGGCTACACCTTC. The full variable domain, with the rest looked up from reference TRBV5-6 and TRBJ1-2, is DAGVTQSPTHLIKTRGQQVTLRCSPKSGHDTVSWYQQALGQGPQFIFQYYEEEERQRGNFPDRFSGHQFPNYSSELNVNALLLGDSALYLCASSGGRPGQMINYGYTFGSGTRLTVV.

In this sample, this clone turned up once. The chain combines TRBV4-2 with TRBJ1-2; TRBD1 agrees at 12 bases. CDR1 is LGHNA, CDR2 YNFKEQ, per germline. The CDR3 has 15 amino acids. J gave up 3 bases and V 4 bases, and 3 bases lay outside the gene matches. CDR3 DNA: TGTGCCAGCAGCCGAGGGACAGGGGGCGACTATGGCTACACCTTC. Its protein product is CASSRGTGGDYGYTF.

V and J are TRBV5-4 and TRBJ1-2, with D tentatively TRBD1 (6 bases). Germline CDR1 SGHNT, CDR2 YYREEE (reference sequence). This CDR3 has 14 residues. V was trimmed by 7 bases and J by 6 bases, leaving 19 bases between them. CDR3 in amino acids: CASSRGGSRDGYTF. For the CDR3, the DNA is TGTGCCAGCTCGAGGGGGGGCTCTCGGGATGGCTACACCTTC.

V gene TRBV2 combines with J gene TRBJ2-7; 9 nucleotides match TRBD2. From germline, CDR1 is SNHLY and CDR2 FYNNEI. The CDR3 runs to 15 residues. J gave up 1 base and V 4 bases, and 5 bases lay outside the gene matches. CDR3 sequence reads: CASSGGSGGSYEQYF. CDR3 nucleotides: TGTGCCAGCAGTGGTGGTAGCGGGGGATCCTACGAGCAGTACTTC.

The chain employs TRBV27 and TRBJ1-6; a possible D gene is TRBD1 (6 bases). This CDR3 is built from 15 residues. Germline V gene data show CDR1 as MNHEY and CDR2 as SMNVEV (reference sequence). Trimming left V 5 bases short and J 9 bases short, with 17 bases between. The CDR3 DNA is TGTGCCAGCAGTAGCCGGGACACAGAGGGTTCACCCCTCCACTTT. It codes for CASSSRDTEGSPLHF.

This clone was recorded a few times. The J gene is TRBJ2-2, the V gene TRBV5-4; 9 bases agree with TRBD1. Germline CDR1 SGHNT, CDR2 YYREEE (reference sequence). Germline trimming cut 4 bases from V and 5 bases from J; bases unmatched to any gene: 9. This CDR3 is 16 amino acids long. DNA of the CDR3: TGTGCCAGCAGCGAGAAGAACAGGGGGCATACCGGGGAGCTGTTTTTT. Encoded protein: CASSEKNRGHTGELFF.

This rearrangement joins TRBV10-3 to TRBJ1-1; 8 positions agree with TRBD1. The trim removed 0 bases at V and 2 bases at J, leaving 5 bases unmatched. CDR3 length equals 16 residues. Germline V lookup: CDR1 ENHRY, CDR2 SYGVKD. CDR3 sequence: CAISESGDRINTEAFF. For the CDR3, the DNA is TGTGCCATCAGTGAGTCCGGGGACAGGATAAACACTGAAGCTTTCTTT.

The V and J genes are TRBV13 and TRBJ2-1; no clear D. The germline V and J ends were trimmed by 2 bases and 9 bases, with 17 bases remaining between them. Germline lookup yields CDR1 PRHDT and CDR2 FYEKMQ (reference sequence). This CDR3 is built from 15 residues. The CDR3 nucleotides read TGTGCCAGCAGCTTAACGATGCTAGTAGGCCTTGAGCAGTTCTTC. Translation: CASSLTMLVGLEQFF.

The chain employs TRBV6-2 or TRBV6-3 and TRBJ1-1; no firm D call. Germline V CDR1 and CDR2: MNHEY, SVGEGT. V was shortened by 2 bases and J by 3 bases, with 7 bases between the two germline ends. The CDR3 covers 13 residues. The CDR3 region has the DNA TGTGCCAGCAGTTACCCGTCCTACACTGAAGCTTTCTTT. It codes for CASSYPSYTEAFF.

The rearrangement links TRBV5-8 to TRBJ1-1; TRBD1 is a possible D gene (5 bases). Trimming removed 1 base at V and 1 base at J, with 8 bases between. The CDR3 consists of 14 residues. Germline lookup yields CDR1 SGHTS and CDR2 YDEGEE. CDR3 protein: CASSLRGENTEAFF. CDR3 DNA: TGTGCCAGCAGCTTGCGGGGGGAGAACACTGAAGCTTTCTTT.

This chain joins TRBV6-1 and TRBJ2-1; a possible D gene is TRBD1 (5 bases). The CDR3 contains 15 residues. V was shortened by 1 base and J by 1 base, with 8 bases between the two germline ends. Germline lookup yields CDR1 MNHNS and CDR2 SASEGT. The CDR3 protein is CASSEGQTSYNEQFF. CDR3 sequence (DNA): TGTGCCAGCAGTGAAGGACAGACTTCCTACAATGAGCAGTTCTTC.

The chain carries TRBV29-1 and TRBJ1-2; 9 bases align to TRBD1. The CDR3 is 13 residues long. Germline V gives CDR1 SQVTM, CDR2 ANQGSEA. Losses at the gene ends were 6 bases for V and 4 bases for J; bases not matched to a gene: 6. The CDR3 nucleotides read TGCAGCGTGGCACAGGGGGCCGCCTATGGCTACACCTTC. Translating it yields CSVAQGAAYGYTF.

V is TRBV7-8 and J is TRBJ1-2; 8 bases are a match to TRBD1. The V gene end was trimmed by 2 bases and the J gene end by 4 bases; junction bases not matched to a gene: 9. The CDR3 contains 16 residues. The germline gives CDR1 SGHVS, CDR2 FQNEAQ. The CDR3 loop reads CASSLRTRGPRYGYTF. For the CDR3, the DNA is TGTGCCAGCAGCTTACGAACCAGGGGGCCTCGCTATGGCTACACCTTC.

The rearrangement uses TRBV5-6 and TRBJ2-5; 12 nucleotides agree with TRBD2. The germline CDR1 and CDR2 sequences are SGHDT and YYEEEE. This CDR3 is 19 amino acids long. The junction had 11 bases not matched to a gene; V was cut back by 2 bases and J by 0 bases. CDR3 sequence reads: CASSFSVTSGGGYQETQYF. The CDR3 nucleotides read TGTGCCAGCAGCTTCTCAGTGACTAGCGGGGGTGGGTACCAAGAGACCCAGTACTTC.

This sequence joins TRBV12-3 or TRBV12-4 and TRBJ1-1; no clear D. Trimming pared 3 bases from V and 5 bases from J, leaving 10 bases between. This CDR3 has 13 amino acids. CDR3 residues: CASSFVPRTEAFF. Written as DNA, the CDR3 is TGTGCCAGCAGTTTCGTCCCTCGGACTGAAGCTTTCTTT.